This T cell receptor (beta chain) was captured by sequencing in a study of tumor and adjacent non-tumor tissue in lung cancer (dated by TCRdb to between 2018 and 2020). Looking at the study overall: Of the cohort, eleven to twelve patients had adenocarcinoma, 2 had squamous cell carcinoma and 1 had small cell lung cancer. Ages among the 15 or so patients ranged from roughly 31 to 85 years, there were about ten men and 5 women, and disease was at TNM stage I to III. A total of fewer than 150 million productive TCRbeta reads were generated by sequencing, corresponding to an average of roughly 4 million reads per sample. Bulk TCRbeta repertoires were compared between lung tumor tissue and matched distant non-tumor lung tissue obtained from around 14 lung cancer patients. TCRbeta CDR3 sequencing was performed on approximately 30 paired specimens, with one tumor sample and one normal lung sample collected per patient.

The cysteine opens and the phenylalanine closes a CDR3 of 15 amino acids. Only the CDR3 DNA stays, 45 bases, in frame from base 1. Reading the germline V gene gives CDR1 MNHEY and CDR2 SVGAGI. Receptors were amplified or captured by multiplex PCR. These reads were obtained on an Illumina HiSeq 2500. TCRbeta libraries were constructed through three rounds of nested PCR with primers (Table S4) according to protocols modified from ARM-PCR. PCR products of 200-500 bp were gel-excised and purified with the QIAquick gel extraction kit before sequencing. The study's processing was this. Reads were cleaned with Trimmomatic, merged with FLASH into complete CDR3 sequences, and assigned to V(D)J germline segments with MiTCR. VDJtools was used to compute clonal diversity as the inverse Simpson's index. A read counted as productive if the sequence was in-frame and lacked a premature stop codon. The public sequencing data were trimmed at Q25 with fastp and processed into clonotypes with MiXCR by TCRdb, which kept only in-frame beta chains. Entries are consolidated by CDR3 protein sequence, retaining the most common genes and DNA. It is TCRdb's table, rather than the study itself, that gives the V and J calls and clone size. The sample table lists approximately 90,000 distinct CDR3 sequences, more than 65% of them with a count of one. The top ten constitute 20% to 25% of the sample.

Turning to this clonotype: The antigen this receptor binds is unknown. The junction shows a germline mismatch at one end, possibly a read error.

What the research found in general, with its limitations: TCR diversity (inverse Simpson) was significantly higher in tumor than in normal lung tissue (roughly 430 vs 170, P = 0.0075, Mann-Whitney U test). TCR diversity was significantly higher in younger patients, and higher tumor TCR diversity was associated with shorter overall and disease-free survival. The methods do not name the sequencing platform or mention unique molecular identifiers. Peripheral blood was not sequenced, so blood TCRbeta repertoires in these lung cancer patients were not examined. A significantly larger cumulative share of the repertoire was made up by the top 100 clones in normal lung than in tumor tissue. Only roughly 16 patients were included in the cohort, and the need for larger samples and more detailed clinical data was noted by the authors.

RNA was extracted from bulk unsorted tissue and checked for quality with a NanoDrop ND-1000 and an Agilent 2100. Normal lung samples were distant non-tumor tissue taken more than 3 cm from the tumor edge. Donors were newly diagnosed lung cancer patients admitted for thoracic surgery in China between August and November 2014, without prior chemotherapy. Patients who had received previous radiotherapy or chemotherapy, or who had another concurrent cancer, were excluded from the study. Pieces of surgical tissue measuring roughly 1-2.1 cm3 were kept in RNAlater solution and held at -80 degrees C until needed.

Rearrangement joined TRBV6-5 to TRBJ1-1, with the D gene not clear enough to name. The sample comprised distant non-tumor lung tissue. The TCR originated in a woman aged 45-65 years with non-small cell lung cancer. The CDR3 region has the sequence CASSLDGRTNTEAIF. Read as DNA, the sequence is TGTGCCAGCAGTTTGGACGGCCGAACGAACACTGAAGCTATATTT.